These T cell receptor beta chains were read from a single sample in a study of shared clonotypes between healthy human individuals. TCRdb keeps only in-frame clones here, not all; method: immunoSEQ multiplex PCR. Of fewer than 1.6 million clones listed, about 98.5% are singletons. Sequenced sample: naive CD4+ T cells sorted from blood. These receptor sequences come from a man in his thirties or forties in good health. The conserved cysteine and the conserved F or W are not part of the CDR3 here. D genes are given only for firm matches. Size tells how often a clone was seen (once, few, many) or the class of an expanded clone, and some rows leave it out.

clone size: .; V gene: TRBV9; J gene: TRBJ2-3; D gene: TRBD2; CDR3 protein: ASSVGRGTSGSTDTQY
clone size: .; V gene: TRBV7-8; J gene: TRBJ2-1; D gene: TRBD2; CDR3 protein: ASSLRPAGLAIFSNEQF
clone size: .; V gene: TRBV6-1; J gene: TRBJ2-7; D gene: TRBD1; CDR3 protein: ASSGTRQGRYEQY
clone size: .; V gene: TRBV5-6; J gene: TRBJ2-1; D gene: .; CDR3 protein: ASSLVGGSTYNEQF
clone size: .; V gene: TRBV5-1; J gene: TRBJ2-5; D gene: .; CDR3 protein: ASSLGMNWETQY
clone size: .; V gene: TRBV7-9; J gene: TRBJ2-2; D gene: .; CDR3 protein: ASSSNRTVYGELF
clone size: .; V gene: TRBV6-1; J gene: TRBJ2-1; D gene: .; CDR3 protein: ASSEPVVPNRGRLAGAYNEQF
clone size: .; V gene: TRBV6-1; J gene: TRBJ2-7; D gene: .; CDR3 protein: ASSDRPGQY
clone size: .; V gene: TRBV6-1; J gene: TRBJ2-1; D gene: .; CDR3 protein: ASSEATGSLSDEQF
clone size: .; V gene: TRBV5-4; J gene: TRBJ2-7; D gene: TRBD2; CDR3 protein: ASSLVRTSGRESYEQY
clone size: .; V gene: TRBV27; J gene: TRBJ2-7; D gene: .; CDR3 protein: ASRSIVVSYEQY
clone size: .; V gene: TRBV28; J gene: TRBJ2-7; D gene: .; CDR3 protein: ASSPPSAFTYEQY
clone size: .; V gene: TRBV7-7; J gene: TRBJ2-7; D gene: .; CDR3 protein: ASSLGRAYEQY
clone size: .; V gene: TRBV5-1; J gene: TRBJ2-1; D gene: .; CDR3 protein: ASSFRAAGSYNEQF
clone size: .; V gene: TRBV6-6; J gene: TRBJ2-1; D gene: .; CDR3 protein: ASSYSWQNDYNEQF
clone size: .; V gene: TRBV30; J gene: TRBJ1-1; D gene: .; CDR3 protein: AWRTKKANTEAF
clone size: few; V gene: TRBV7-9; J gene: TRBJ2-7; D gene: TRBD1; CDR3 protein: ASSGQGSEQY
clone size: .; V gene: TRBV15; J gene: TRBJ2-5; D gene: TRBD2; CDR3 protein: ATYAGGSGPQETQY
clone size: .; V gene: TRBV19; J gene: TRBJ1-5; D gene: .; CDR3 protein: ASSLRTRNQPQH
clone size: .; V gene: TRBV28; J gene: TRBJ2-7; D gene: .; CDR3 protein: ASMLEGRGQQY
clone size: .; V gene: TRBV2; J gene: TRBJ2-1; D gene: .; CDR3 protein: ASSERGGSYNEQF
clone size: .; V gene: TRBV19; J gene: TRBJ1-5; D gene: .; CDR3 protein: ASNTRRQGPPQPQH
clone size: .; V gene: TRBV5-5; J gene: TRBJ1-4; D gene: .; CDR3 protein: ASSRGGATEKLF
clone size: .; V gene: TRBV19; J gene: TRBJ2-7; D gene: .; CDR3 protein: ASSTLGTQTEQY
clone size: .; V gene: TRBV18; J gene: TRBJ1-5; D gene: .; CDR3 protein: ASSQGRDQPQH
clone size: .; V gene: TRBV5-4; J gene: TRBJ1-2; D gene: .; CDR3 protein: ASSVPWQGTNYGYT
clone size: .; V gene: TRBV5-4; J gene: TRBJ2-2; D gene: .; CDR3 protein: ASSPVGDSGGLLTGELF
clone size: .; V gene: TRBV9; J gene: TRBJ2-1; D gene: .; CDR3 protein: ASNRPGEGEQF
clone size: .; V gene: TRBV28; J gene: TRBJ1-2; D gene: .; CDR3 protein: ASSLQGSYGYT
clone size: .; V gene: TRBV18; J gene: TRBJ2-2; D gene: .; CDR3 protein: ASSPLPNTGELF
clone size: .; V gene: TRBV2; J gene: TRBJ1-5; D gene: .; CDR3 protein: ASSEVRDTYQPQH
clone size: .; V gene: TRBV4-3; J gene: TRBJ2-1; D gene: TRBD2; CDR3 protein: ASSQENGRAYNEQF
clone size: .; V gene: TRBV11-2; J gene: TRBJ2-1; D gene: TRBD2; CDR3 protein: ASSPGTRINEQF
clone size: .; V gene: TRBV6-6; J gene: TRBJ2-3; D gene: .; CDR3 protein: ASSDSTDTQY
clone size: .; V gene: TRBV6-5; J gene: TRBJ2-1; D gene: .; CDR3 protein: ASSYSRAGSYNEQF
clone size: once; V gene: TRBV11-2; J gene: TRBJ2-4; D gene: TRBD1; CDR3 protein: ASSSTRDRIYIRGY
clone size: .; V gene: TRBV19; J gene: TRBJ1-5; D gene: TRBD1; CDR3 protein: ASRDRGLGNQPQH
clone size: .; V gene: TRBV18; J gene: TRBJ2-1; D gene: .; CDR3 protein: ASSPLRGGLNEQF
clone size: .; V gene: TRBV20-1; J gene: TRBJ1-4; D gene: .; CDR3 protein: SASGARF
clone size: .; V gene: TRBV5-1; J gene: TRBJ2-1; D gene: .; CDR3 protein: ASSPRGTPEGYNEQF
clone size: .; V gene: TRBV19; J gene: TRBJ2-1; D gene: TRBD2; CDR3 protein: ASSIGLGSYNEQF
clone size: .; V gene: TRBV11-2; J gene: TRBJ2-1; D gene: TRBD2; CDR3 protein: ASCPGLVSHEQF
clone size: .; V gene: TRBV18; J gene: TRBJ2-7; D gene: .; CDR3 protein: ASTYTRDYEQY
clone size: .; V gene: TRBV7-2; J gene: TRBJ2-7; D gene: TRBD1; CDR3 protein: ASSLLRGLYEQY
clone size: .; V gene: TRBV5-1; J gene: TRBJ1-1; D gene: .; CDR3 protein: ASSLPRHTEAF
clone size: .; V gene: TRBV14; J gene: TRBJ2-5; D gene: .; CDR3 protein: ASSLTLDWLVQETQY